This T cell receptor beta chain was identified during a study of blood T cell repertoires in COVID-19 (dated by TCRdb to the early 2020s). About the investigation overall: Collaborator samples came from the United States, Italy and Spain and covered acute and convalescent phases of COVID-19. The material from the prospective study consisted of cDNA or gDNA derived from T cells, B-cell-depleted T cells, or PBMCs. Subjects who had been exposed to COVID-19, were actively infected with it, or had recovered from it provided the deeply sampled blood TCRbeta repertoires that made up the dataset. The repertoires were made available in a free public database intended to serve as a resource for research on the immune response to SARS-CoV-2. Samples were obtained from the ongoing ImmuneRACE study (first 160 participants) and from about 1,300 subjects provided by 6 global collaborators. Nearly every sample came with metadata listing a de-identified subject ID, COVID-19 status, age in years and sex. Where available, HLA class I and class II types were obtained from metadata supplied by the sample provider rather than from assay-based typing. Points the paper makes about the study in general: Clinical and demographic metadata were provided uncurated, with the amount varying by source and participant.

The CDR3 sequence holds 15 residues, the cysteine and phenylalanine included. The retained sequence is limited to the CDR3, 45 bases, with the frame set at the first base. As encoded in the germline V gene (reference sequence), CDR1 is SEHNR while CDR2 is FQNEAQ. After removal of 5 bases from V and 5 bases from J, the junction retains 4 bases not matched to a gene. The immunoSEQ Assay, a bias-controlled multiplex PCR, was used to amplify TCRbeta CDR3 regions from genomic DNA. As for how the authors treated the data: The number of nucleated cells in each sample was estimated from the amplification of reference gene primers within the assay. To quantify the absolute abundance of each unique TCRbeta CDR3 rearrangement, sequence reads were collapsed and filtered. Productive Simpson clonality was computed per sample as the square root of Simpson's diversity index over productive rearrangements. Held by TCRdb, this immuneACCESS table contains in-frame sequences only and omits some clones. Under half of the omission traces to an unresolved V gene where checked; the cause of the rest is unknown. Clonal size and the V and J genes are those of that table, whereas D and trimming came from the DNA. Recorded for this sample are about 170,000 clones; about 83% of them occurred a single time. Under 8.5% of the sample is in the top ten clones.

Comments on this clone: There is no known antigen for this receptor. Qualities for individual bases were not recorded, and no much larger clone is one base off.

Another Seattle source contributed samples from volunteer blood donors who had recovered from COVID-19. Whole blood was collected in K2EDTA tubes by collaborating institutions according to the institutions' own protocols. For TCRbeta analysis, collaborator samples were shipped as frozen whole blood, as isolated PBMCs, or as DNA extracted from either sample type. The origin of this receptor is a man aged 35 to 55 who had recovered from COVID-19. The sample was peripheral blood. The chain employs TRBV7-9 and TRBJ2-3; 13 middle bases align to TRBD2. The DNA reads as follows: TGTGCCAGCAGCAGGACTAGCGGGAGTCGAGATACGCAGTATTTT. This encodes CASSRTSGSRDTQYF.